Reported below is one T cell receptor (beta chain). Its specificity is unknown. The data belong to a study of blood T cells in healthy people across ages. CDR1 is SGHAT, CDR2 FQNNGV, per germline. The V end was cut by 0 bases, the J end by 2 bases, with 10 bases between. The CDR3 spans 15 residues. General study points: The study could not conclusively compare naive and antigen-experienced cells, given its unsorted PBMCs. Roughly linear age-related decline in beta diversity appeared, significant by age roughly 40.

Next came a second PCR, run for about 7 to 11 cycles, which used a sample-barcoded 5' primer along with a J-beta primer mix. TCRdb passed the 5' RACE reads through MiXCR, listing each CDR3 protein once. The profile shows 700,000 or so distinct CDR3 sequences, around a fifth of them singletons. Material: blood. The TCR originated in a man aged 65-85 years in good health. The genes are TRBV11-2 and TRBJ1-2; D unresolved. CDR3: CASSLDLIRNYGYTF. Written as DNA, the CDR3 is TGTGCCAGCAGCTTAGATCTAATTCGGAACTATGGCTACACCTTC. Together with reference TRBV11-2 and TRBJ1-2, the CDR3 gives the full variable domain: EAGVAQSPRYKIIEKRQSVAFWCNPISGHATLYWYQQILGQGPKLLIQFQNNGVVDDSQLPKDRFSAERLKGVDSTLKIQPAKLEDSAVYLCASSLDLIRNYGYTFGSGTRLTVV.